The subject of this entry is one TCR beta chain. Antigen: not known. TCRdb called the reads again in MiXCR, with one record for every CDR3 protein. The data contain some 500,000 distinct CDR3 sequences, about 39% of them seen just once; the ten biggest clones take up around 48%. The sample originates from a study of T cell repertoires in cytomegalovirus infection. For the study at large: CMV epitopes, recently identified HLA-C-restricted and well-studied HLA-B-restricted, were used. CMV infection plus the matching HLA type was flagged by public TCR beta signatures.

Study observations and caveats: Within the response measured ex vivo, HLA-C-restricted CMV-specific TCR beta clonotypes were dominant.

Trimming removed 5 bases from V and 5 bases from J, with 10 bases in between. Germline CDR1 reads MNHNY; CDR2 reads SVGAGI (reference sequence). The CDR3 runs to 12 residues. This sequence was found in a human donor in good health (CMV status not recorded). Some clones in this sample may be carry-over from other donors' samples. The sample consisted of cultured PBMCs, taken from culture after CMV antigen stimulation. The rearrangement links TRBV6-6 to TRBJ2-7; D gene uncertain. The CDR3 sequence is CASSGRLDEQYF. CDR3 coding DNA: TGTGCCAGCAGTGGACGTTTGGACGAGCAGTACTTC.